This T cell receptor beta chain was captured by sequencing in a study of regulatory dendritic cells for organ transplantation. Overall study findings and caveats: Mature dendritic cells appeared to drive more memory CD8+ clonal expansion than regulatory ones.

J gave up 1 base and V 4 bases, and 7 bases lay outside the gene matches. The CDR3 spans 16 residues. Germline CDR1 reads LNHDA; CDR2 reads SQIVND (reference sequence). This clone was picked up a small number of times. Its antigen is unidentified. Sequencing was performed with immunoSEQ multiplex PCR; in TCRdb, only in-frame clones are kept and a portion is missing. The sample shows 30,000 to 40,000 clones, 85% to 90% of them seen only once. This receptor was taken from a human donor in good health. What was sequenced was naive CD4+ T cells from blood. The subset: CD45RA+ naive T cells. The chain combines TRBV19 with TRBJ1-2, with TRBD1 matching over 9 bases. The CDR3 is CASSTTGTGNNYGYTF. The CDR3 region has the DNA TGTGCCAGTAGTACCACCGGGACAGGGAATAACTATGGCTACACCTTC.